This T cell receptor (beta chain) was sequenced during a study of control samples from healthy donors and cancer patients (dated by TCRdb to the early 2020s). Libraries were built with the immunoSEQ multiplex PCR assay. Entries here come from immuneACCESS through TCRdb and include only in-frame sequences with V and J called. Some clones fail to appear in such tables; in the studies checked, an unresolved V gene covers under half of the shortfall, and the cause of the remainder is unknown. The sample contains about 110,000 clones, around four fifths of them found a single time. The biggest ten clones account for around 6.4% of the sample. As concerns this clone: Its cognate antigen has yet to be identified. No clone much larger than this one lies a single base away; base qualities are absent.

The germline V gene (reference sequence) gives CDR1 as GTSNPN and CDR2 as SVGIG. The CDR3 starts with the cysteine, ends with the phenylalanine, and has 20 residues. The kept DNA is CDR3 alone, 60 bases in frame from the first base. Relative to germline, V is 3 bases shorter and J is 2 bases shorter, with 26 bases between their ends. Sequences were obtained from blood. Recombination joined TRBV30 with TRBJ2-6, with the D assignment possibly TRBD1 or TRBD2, given 5 matching bases for each. The sequence was collected from a man between 18 and 35 years old in good health. The nucleotide sequence reads as follows: TGTGCCTGGAGGAGGGGTGAGATCGGTTTTTCGGTCCCTGGGGCCAACGTCCTGACTTTC. Its coded protein is CAWRRGEIGFSVPGANVLTF.